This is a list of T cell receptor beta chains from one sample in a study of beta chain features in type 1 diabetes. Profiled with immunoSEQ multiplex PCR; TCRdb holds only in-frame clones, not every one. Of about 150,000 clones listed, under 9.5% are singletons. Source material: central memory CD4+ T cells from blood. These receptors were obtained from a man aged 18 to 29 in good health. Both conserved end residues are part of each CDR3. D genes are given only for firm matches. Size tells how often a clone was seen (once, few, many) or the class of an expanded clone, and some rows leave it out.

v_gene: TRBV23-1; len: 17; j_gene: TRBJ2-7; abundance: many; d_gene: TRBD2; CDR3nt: TGCGCCAGCAGTCTTCTCGGGACTAGCGGGAGGGACTACGAGCAGTACTTC; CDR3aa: CASSLLGTSGRDYEQYF
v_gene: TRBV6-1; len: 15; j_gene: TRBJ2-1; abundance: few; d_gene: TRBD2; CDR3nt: TGTGCCAGCCTTCCCATAGCGGGGGCGAACAATGAGCAGTTCTTC; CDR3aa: CASLPIAGANNEQFF
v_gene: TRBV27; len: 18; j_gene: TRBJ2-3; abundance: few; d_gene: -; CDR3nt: TGTGCCAGCAGTTTACCCATAAAAAGGGGAGGCCTCACAGATACGCAGTATTTT; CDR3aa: CASSLPIKRGGLTDTQYF
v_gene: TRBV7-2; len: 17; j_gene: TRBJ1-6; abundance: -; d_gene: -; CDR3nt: TGTGCCAGCAGCCCCATAACCTGGGGGGATCTTCTTAGGCCCCTCCACTTT; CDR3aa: CASSPITWGDLLRPLHF
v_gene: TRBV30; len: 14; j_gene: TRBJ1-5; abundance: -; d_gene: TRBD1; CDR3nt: TGTGCCTGGAGTTCAGGGGGTCGAAATCAGCCCCAGCATTTT; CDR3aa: CAWSSGGRNQPQHF
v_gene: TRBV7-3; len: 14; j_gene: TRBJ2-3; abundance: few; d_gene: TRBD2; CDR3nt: TGTGCCAGCAGCTTTAGCGGGGGCACAGATACGCAGTATTTT; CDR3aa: CASSFSGGTDTQYF
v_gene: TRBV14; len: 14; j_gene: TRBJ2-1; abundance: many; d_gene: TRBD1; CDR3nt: TGTGCCAGCAGCAACCGACAGGGACGGAATGAGCAGTTCTTC; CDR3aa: CASSNRQGRNEQFF
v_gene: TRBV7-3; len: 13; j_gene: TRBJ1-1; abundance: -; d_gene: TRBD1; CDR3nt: TGTGCCAGCAGCATTACAGGGGGCACTGAAGCTTTCTTT; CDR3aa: CASSITGGTEAFF
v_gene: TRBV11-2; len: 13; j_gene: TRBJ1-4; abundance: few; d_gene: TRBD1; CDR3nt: TGTGCCAGCAGCTTGGGGACAGGGGGAAAACTGTTTTTT; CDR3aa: CASSLGTGGKLFF
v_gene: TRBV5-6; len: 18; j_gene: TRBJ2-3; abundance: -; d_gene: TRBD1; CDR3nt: TGTGCCAGCAGCCCCATCGGGGCAGGGGGCGCGAGCACAGATACGCAGTATTTT; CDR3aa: CASSPIGAGGASTDTQYF
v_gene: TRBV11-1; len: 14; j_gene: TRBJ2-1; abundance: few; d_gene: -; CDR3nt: TGTGCCAGCAGCTCCGATGGGCAAAACAATGAGCAGTTCTTC; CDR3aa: CASSSDGQNNEQFF
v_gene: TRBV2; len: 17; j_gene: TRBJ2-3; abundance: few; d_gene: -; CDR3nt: TGTGCCAGCAGTCCTACCCCGGATCTAGATGTGGCAGATACGCAGTATTTT; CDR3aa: CASSPTPDLDVADTQYF
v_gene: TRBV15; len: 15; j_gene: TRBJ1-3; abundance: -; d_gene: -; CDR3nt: TGTGCCACCAGCAGAGACCAGGGGAGTGGAAACACCATATATTTT; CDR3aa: CATSRDQGSGNTIYF
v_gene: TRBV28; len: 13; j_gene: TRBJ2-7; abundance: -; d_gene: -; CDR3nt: TGTGCCAGCAGTTTAGGGGGGGGCCACGAGCAGTACTTC; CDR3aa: CASSLGGGHEQYF
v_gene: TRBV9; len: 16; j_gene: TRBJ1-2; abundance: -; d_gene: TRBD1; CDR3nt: TGTGCCAGCAGCCCGCAGGGACAGGGAGAAATCTATGGCTACACCTTC; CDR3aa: CASSPQGQGEIYGYTF
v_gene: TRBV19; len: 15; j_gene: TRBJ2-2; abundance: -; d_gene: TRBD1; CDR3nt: TGTGCCAGTAGTATGGGACAGATACTAACCGGGGAGCTGTTTTTT; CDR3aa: CASSMGQILTGELFF
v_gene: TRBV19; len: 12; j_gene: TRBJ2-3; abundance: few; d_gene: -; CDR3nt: TGTGCCAGTAGTATCGGGGGAGATACGCAGTATTTT; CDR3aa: CASSIGGDTQYF
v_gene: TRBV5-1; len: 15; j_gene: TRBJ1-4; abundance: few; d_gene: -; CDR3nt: TGCGCCAGCAGCTTGGACCCGGGGGGAGGTGAAAAACTGTTTTTT; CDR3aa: CASSLDPGGGEKLFF
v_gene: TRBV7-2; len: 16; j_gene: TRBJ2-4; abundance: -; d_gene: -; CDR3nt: TGTGCCAGCAGAGGGGCAGCCACTGATGTCAAAAACATTCAGTACTTC; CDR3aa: CASRGAATDVKNIQYF
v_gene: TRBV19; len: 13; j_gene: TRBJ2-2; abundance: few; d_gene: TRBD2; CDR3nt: TGTGCCAGTAGACTAGCGGGAACCGGGGAGCTGTTTTTT; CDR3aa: CASRLAGTGELFF
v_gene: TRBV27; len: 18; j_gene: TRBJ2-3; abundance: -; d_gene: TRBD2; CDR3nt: TGTGCCAGCAGTTCTCAGCTTCTAGCGGGGGTGCTATCAGATACGCAGTATTTT; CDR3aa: CASSSQLLAGVLSDTQYF
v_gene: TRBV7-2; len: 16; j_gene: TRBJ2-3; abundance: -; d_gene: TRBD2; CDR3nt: TGTGCCAGCAGCCCAAACTTAGCGGGAGGCACAGATACGCAGTATTTT; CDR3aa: CASSPNLAGGTDTQYF
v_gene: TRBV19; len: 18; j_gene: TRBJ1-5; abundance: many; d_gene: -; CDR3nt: TGTGCCAGTAGTATAGGTACAGGGTTAAGATTGAGCAATCAGCCCCAGCATTTT; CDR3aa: CASSIGTGLRLSNQPQHF
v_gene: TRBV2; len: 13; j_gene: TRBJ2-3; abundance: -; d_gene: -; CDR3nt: TGTGCCAGCAGTGGGACTAGCACAGATACGCAGTATTTT; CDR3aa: CASSGTSTDTQYF